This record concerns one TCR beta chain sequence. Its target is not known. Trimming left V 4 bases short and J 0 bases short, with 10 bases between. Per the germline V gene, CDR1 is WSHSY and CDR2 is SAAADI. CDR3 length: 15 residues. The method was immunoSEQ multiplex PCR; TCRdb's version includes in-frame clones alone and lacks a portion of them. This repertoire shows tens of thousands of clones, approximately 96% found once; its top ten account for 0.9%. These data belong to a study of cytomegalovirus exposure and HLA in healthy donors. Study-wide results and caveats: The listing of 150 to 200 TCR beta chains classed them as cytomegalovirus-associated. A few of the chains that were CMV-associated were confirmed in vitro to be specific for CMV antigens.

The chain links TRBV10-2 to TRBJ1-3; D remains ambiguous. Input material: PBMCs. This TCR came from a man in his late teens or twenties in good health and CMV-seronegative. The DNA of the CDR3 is TGCGCCAGCAGTGGGGCAATCTACTCTGGAAACACCATATATTTT. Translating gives CASSGAIYSGNTIYF.